The TCR beta chain under discussion was sequenced for a study of CD8+CD57+ T cells in acquired aplastic anemia. As for the study in general: The study obtained an average of roughly 3 ug of DNA from sorted CD4+ and CD8+ cells. As sequenced from healthy donors, CD4+ cells averaged about 10 million reads.

General study points: Patients had twenty-nine CD8+ CDR3 sequences in common with controls (the shared set). Researchers reported that CD8+ Simpson's diversity was not significantly different in patients versus controls.

The CDR3 consists of 16 residues. The V gene's germline CDR1 is SGDLS and CDR2 YYNGEE. Deletions cut 7 bases from V and 2 bases from J, with 21 bases between. Of note for this clonotype: Its antigen is unidentified.

Template material for TCR beta VDJ and CDR3 profiling consisted of genomic DNA. From the reads, TCRdb called clonotypes with MiXCR, one entry per CDR3 protein. The profile shows 200,000 to 250,000 distinct CDR3 sequences, around 32% of them singletons. The rearrangement links TRBV9 to TRBJ1-2, with unresolved D. The sequence was collected from a human donor in good health, serving as a control. Sequenced sample: sorted CD4+, CD8+, or CD8+CD57+ T cells (not recorded which) from PBMCs. CDR3 region: CASGREILTRNYGYTF. For the CDR3, the DNA is TGTGCCAGCGGCCGGGAAATACTGACAAGAAACTATGGCTACACCTTC. The complete variable domain, with remaining parts taken from reference TRBV9 and TRBJ1-2, reads DSGVTQTPKHLITATGQRVTLRCSPRSGDLSVYWYQQSLDQGLQFLIQYYNGEERAKGNILERFSAQQFPDLHSELNLSSLELGDSALYFCASGREILTRNYGYTFGSGTRLTVV.